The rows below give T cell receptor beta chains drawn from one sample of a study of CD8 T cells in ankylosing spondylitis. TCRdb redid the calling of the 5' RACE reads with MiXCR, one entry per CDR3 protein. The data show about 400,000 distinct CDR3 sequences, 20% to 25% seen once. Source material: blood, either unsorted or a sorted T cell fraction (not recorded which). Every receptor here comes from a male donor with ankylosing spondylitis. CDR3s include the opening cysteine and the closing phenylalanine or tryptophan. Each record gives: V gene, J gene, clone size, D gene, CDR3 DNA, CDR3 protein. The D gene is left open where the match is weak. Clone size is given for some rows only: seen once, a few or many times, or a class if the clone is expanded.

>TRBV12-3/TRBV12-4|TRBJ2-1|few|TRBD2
TGTGCCAGCAGTGGTAGCGGGAGAAATCATGAGCAGTTCTTC
CASSGSGRNHEQFF
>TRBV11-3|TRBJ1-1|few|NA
TGTGCCAGCAGCTTAGGCTTCATTTTTGGCACTGAAGCTTTCTTT
CASSLGFIFGTEAFF
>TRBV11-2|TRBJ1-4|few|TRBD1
TGTGCCAGCAGCCGGACAGGGTTTAATGAAAAACTGTTTTTT
CASSRTGFNEKLFF
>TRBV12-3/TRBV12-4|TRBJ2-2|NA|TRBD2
TGTGCCAGCAGTTTCGGGGGAGGGCCCGCCGGGGAGCTGTTTTTT
CASSFGGGPAGELFF
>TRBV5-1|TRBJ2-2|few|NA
TGCGCCAGCAGCCCGCCCCCCCCAGGTACCGGGGAGCTGTTTTTT
CASSPPPPGTGELFF
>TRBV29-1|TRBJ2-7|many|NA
TGCAGCGTTGTTGTCTCTACCTACGAGCAGTACTTC
CSVVVSTYEQYF
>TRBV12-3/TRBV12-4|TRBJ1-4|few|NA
TGTGCCAGCTGTGCCATGACTAATGAAAAACTGTTTTTT
CASCAMTNEKLFF
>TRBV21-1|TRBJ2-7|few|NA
TGTGCCAGCAGCAAAGTGGGGGAAAAGCGCCCCTACGAGCAGTACTTC
CASSKVGEKRPYEQYF
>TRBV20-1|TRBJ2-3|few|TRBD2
TGCAGTGCTAGGCTGAACCGGGACTTGGGAGGGCCAGATACGCAGTATTTT
CSARLNRDLGGPDTQYF
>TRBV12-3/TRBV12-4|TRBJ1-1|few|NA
TGTGCCAGCAGTTTAAGACAGGTTAATACTGAAGCTTTCTTT
CASSLRQVNTEAFF
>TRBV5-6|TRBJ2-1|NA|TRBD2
TGTGCCAGCAGCCCCCTATTAGCGGGAGGGCCCAATGAGCAGTTCTTC
CASSPLLAGGPNEQFF
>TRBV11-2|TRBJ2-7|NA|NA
TGTGCCAGCTTAGATACTTCCTACGAGCAGTACTTC
CASLDTSYEQYF
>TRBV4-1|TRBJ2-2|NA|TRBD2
TGCGCCAGCAGCCGGACTAGCGGGACAGGCGGCACCGGGGAGCTGTTTTTT
CASSRTSGTGGTGELFF
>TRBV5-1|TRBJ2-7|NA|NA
TGCGCCAGCAGCTTGGACATCAGGACTCCGACCTACGAGCAGTACTTC
CASSLDIRTPTYEQYF
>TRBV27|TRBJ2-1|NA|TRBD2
TGTGCCAGCAGTTACCTCCTAGCGGGAGGTGGCAATGAGCAGTTCTTC
CASSYLLAGGGNEQFF
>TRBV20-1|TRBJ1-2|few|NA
TGCAGTGCTAGAGATCTTAACAGGGCGTACTATGGCTACACCTTC
CSARDLNRAYYGYTF
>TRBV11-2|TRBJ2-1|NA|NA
TGTGCCAGCAGCTTAGATTTCTGGATATTTTCTGAGCAGTTCTTC
CASSLDFWIFSEQFF
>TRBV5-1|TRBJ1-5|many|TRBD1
TGCGCCAGCAGCTCACGGACAGGGGCGGATCAGCCCCAGCATTTT
CASSSRTGADQPQHF
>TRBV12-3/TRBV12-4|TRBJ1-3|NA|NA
TGTGCCAGCAGCCGACTGGGCTCTGGAAACACCATACATTTT
CASSRLGSGNTIHF
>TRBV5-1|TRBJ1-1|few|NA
TGCGCCAGCAGCTTGGAAGTTGCCCTCACTGAAGCTTTCTTT
CASSLEVALTEAFF
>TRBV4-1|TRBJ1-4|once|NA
TGCGCCAGCACCCAAGGGGGATACAATGAAAAACTGTTTTTT
CASTQGGYNEKLFF
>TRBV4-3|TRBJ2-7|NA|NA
TGCGCCAGCAGCCAAGATAGAATTAGGGGGGCTAGTACCTACGAGCAGTACTTC
CASSQDRIRGASTYEQYF
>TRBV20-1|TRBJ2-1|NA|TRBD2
TGCAGTGCTACACATCGGGAGCGGGAGTCGATCGGTGAGCAGTTCTTC
CSATHRERESIGEQFF
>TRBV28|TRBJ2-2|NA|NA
TGTGCCAGCAGTTTTTCTTTCGTCACCGGGGAGCTGTTTTTT
CASSFSFVTGELFF
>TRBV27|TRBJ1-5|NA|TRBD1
TGTGCCATTGGGACAGCCACCCATCAGCCCCAGCATTTT
CAIGTATHQPQHF
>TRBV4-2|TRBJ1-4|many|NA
TGTGCCAGCAGCCAAGAGGGGGCGTCTCAAAAGGGTGAAAAACTGTTTTTT
CASSQEGASQKGEKLFF
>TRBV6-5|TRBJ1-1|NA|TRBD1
TGTGCCAGCAGTTACCGCAGGGGGGGGAACACTGAAGCTTTCTTT
CASSYRRGGNTEAFF
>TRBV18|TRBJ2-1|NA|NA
TGTGCCAGCTCACCACCGGCTGCCTCGGGCTCCTACAATGAGCAGTTCTTC
CASSPPAASGSYNEQFF
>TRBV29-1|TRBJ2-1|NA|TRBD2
TGCAGCGTTGAAGTCCCACTAGCGGGCAATGAGCAGTTCTTC
CSVEVPLAGNEQFF
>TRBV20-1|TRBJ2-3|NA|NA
TGCAGTAGTAGGAGGGCCAGCACAGATACGCAGTATTTT
CSSRRASTDTQYF
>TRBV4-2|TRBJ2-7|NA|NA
TGTGCCAGCAGCCAAGACGGCAGTCACGGTAGCGAGCAGTACTTC
CASSQDGSHGSEQYF
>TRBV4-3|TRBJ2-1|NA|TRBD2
TGCGCCAGCAGCCAAGCGCTAGCGGTCCTATACAATGAGCAGTTCTTC
CASSQALAVLYNEQFF
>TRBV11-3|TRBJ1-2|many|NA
TGTGCCAGCAGCGTCACTAGACAGCACCTGACCAACTATGGCTACACCTTC
CASSVTRQHLTNYGYTF
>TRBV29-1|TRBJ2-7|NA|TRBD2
TGCAGCGGATCCCTAGCGGGAGAGGGCGAGCAGTACTTC
CSGSLAGEGEQYF
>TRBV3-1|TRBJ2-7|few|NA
TGTGCCAGCAGCCAAGAACAGGCCTACGGGCAGTACTTC
CASSQEQAYGQYF
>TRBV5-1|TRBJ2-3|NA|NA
TGCGCCAGCAGCTTGTTATCAGATACGCAGTATTTT
CASSLLSDTQYF
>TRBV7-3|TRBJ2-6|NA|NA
TGTGCCAGCAGCTCGAGCCCTGGGGCCAACGTCCTGACTTTC
CASSSSPGANVLTF
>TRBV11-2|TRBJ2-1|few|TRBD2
TGTGCCAGCAGCTCCACACGCCTAGCGGTGGTGGGGAATGAGCAGTTCTTC
CASSSTRLAVVGNEQFF
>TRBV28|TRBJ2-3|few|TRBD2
TGTGCCAGCAGGGGCGGGACTAGCGGAGGGAGACGCACAGATACGCAGTATTTT
CASRGGTSGGRRTDTQYF
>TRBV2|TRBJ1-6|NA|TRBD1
TGTGCCAGCAGTCCCCGGGACAGGGGCTCCTATAATTCACCCCTCCACTTT
CASSPRDRGSYNSPLHF
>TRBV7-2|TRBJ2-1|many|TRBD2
TGTGCCAGCAGCTGGAGCGGGAGGGCCGTCAATGAGCAGTTCTTC
CASSWSGRAVNEQFF
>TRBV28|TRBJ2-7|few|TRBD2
TGTGCCAGCAAACAACCTGGACTAGCGGGGGTAAGGGCCTTCTACGAGCAGTACTTC
CASKQPGLAGVRAFYEQYF
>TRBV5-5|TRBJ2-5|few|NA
TGTGCCAGCAGCTTGGCCCCGGCTATAAAAGAGACCCAGTACTTC
CASSLAPAIKETQYF
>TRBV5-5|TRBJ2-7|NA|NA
TGTGCCAGCAGCCCCGGGGTGGGTCAAGGCGGAGAGTACTTC
CASSPGVGQGGEYF
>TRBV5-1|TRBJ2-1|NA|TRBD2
TGCGCCAGCAGCCTAACTAGCGGGATAGGGAATGAGCAGTTCTTC
CASSLTSGIGNEQFF
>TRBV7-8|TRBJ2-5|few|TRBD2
TGTGCCAGCAGCTCCGAGATGAGCGGGAGAAGTGTGGAGACCCAGTACTTC
CASSSEMSGRSVETQYF
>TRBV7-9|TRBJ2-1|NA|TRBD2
TGTGCCAGCAGCTTATTGCTCGGGGGGGGCGACAATGAGCAGTTCTTC
CASSLLLGGGDNEQFF
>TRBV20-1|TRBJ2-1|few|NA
TGCAGTGCGGCGGCAGACGACTACAATGAGCAGTTCTTC
CSAAADDYNEQFF
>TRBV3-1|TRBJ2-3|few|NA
TGTGCCAGCAGCTACGCCACAGATACGCAGTATTTT
CASSYATDTQYF